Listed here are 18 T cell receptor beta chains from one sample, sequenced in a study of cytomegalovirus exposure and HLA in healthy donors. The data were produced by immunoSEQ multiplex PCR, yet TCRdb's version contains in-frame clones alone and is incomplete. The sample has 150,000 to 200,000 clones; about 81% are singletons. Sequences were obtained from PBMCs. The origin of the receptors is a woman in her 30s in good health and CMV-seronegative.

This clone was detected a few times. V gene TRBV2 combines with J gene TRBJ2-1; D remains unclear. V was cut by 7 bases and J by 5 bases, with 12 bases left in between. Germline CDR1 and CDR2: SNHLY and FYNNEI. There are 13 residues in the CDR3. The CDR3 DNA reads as TGTGCCAGCAAGATTCGGTCCAACAATGAGCAGTTCTTC. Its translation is CASKIRSNNEQFF.

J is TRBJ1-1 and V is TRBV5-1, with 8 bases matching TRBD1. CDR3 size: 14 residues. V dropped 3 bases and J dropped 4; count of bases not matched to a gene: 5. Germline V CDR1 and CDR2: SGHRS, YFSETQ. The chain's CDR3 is CASSSVTGATEAFF. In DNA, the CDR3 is TGCGCCAGCAGCTCGGTGACAGGGGCCACTGAAGCTTTCTTT. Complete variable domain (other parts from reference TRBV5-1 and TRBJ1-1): KAGVTQTPRYLIKTRGQQVTLSCSPISGHRSVSWYQQTPGQGLQFLFEYFSETQRNKGNFPGRFSGRQFSNSRSEMNVSTLELGDSALYLCASSSVTGATEAFFGQGTRLTVV.

The CDR3 DNA is TGTGCCAGCAGTCCTTTGGGGGGGAACTATGGCTACACCTTC. As protein: CASSPLGGNYGYTF. This chain uses TRBV6-5 with TRBJ1-2, with D perhaps TRBD1 (5 bases). There are 14 residues in the CDR3. V lost 5 bases, J lost 2 bases, and 12 bases lay in between. CDR1 MNHEY and CDR2 SVGAGI come from the germline V gene.

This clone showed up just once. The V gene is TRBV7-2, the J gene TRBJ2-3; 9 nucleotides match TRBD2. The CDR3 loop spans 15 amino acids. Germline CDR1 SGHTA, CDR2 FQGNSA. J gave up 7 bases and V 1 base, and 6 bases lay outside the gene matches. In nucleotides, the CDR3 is TGTGCCAGCAGCTTAGGGGGGACTAGCTCCCATACGCAGTATTTT. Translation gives CASSLGGTSSHTQYF.

CDR3 sequence (DNA): TGTGCCACCTTACAGACCCTGAACACTGAAGCTTTCTTT. Translation gives CATLQTLNTEAFF. V is TRBV6-1 and J is TRBJ1-1; unclear D gene. Deletions cut 10 bases from V and 0 bases from J, with 12 bases between. The length of the CDR3 is 13 residues. Germline values: CDR1 MNHNS, CDR2 SASEGT.

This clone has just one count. The CDR3 DNA sequence: TGTGCCATCAGTCCGGGACAGGGGAGGATAAATGAGCAGTTCTTC. This translates into CAISPGQGRINEQFF. The genes are TRBV10-3 and TRBJ2-1, with 10 bases fitting TRBD1. The CDR3 runs to 15 residues. Per germline, CDR1 ENHRY and CDR2 SYGVKD. J lost 7 bases, V lost 5 bases, and 8 bases had no gene match.

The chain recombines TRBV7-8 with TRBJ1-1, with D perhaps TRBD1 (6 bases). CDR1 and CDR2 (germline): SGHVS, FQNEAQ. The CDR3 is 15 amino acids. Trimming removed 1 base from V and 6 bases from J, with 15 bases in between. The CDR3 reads CASSLVVRGRPEAFF. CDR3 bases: TGTGCCAGCAGCTTAGTGGTCAGGGGCCGGCCTGAAGCTTTCTTT. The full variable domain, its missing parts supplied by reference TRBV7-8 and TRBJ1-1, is GAGVSQSPRYKVAKRGQDVALRCDPISGHVSLFWYQQALGQGPEFLTYFQNEAQLDKSGLPSDRFFAERPEGSVSTLKIQRTQQEDSAVYLCASSLVVRGRPEAFFGQGTRLTVV.

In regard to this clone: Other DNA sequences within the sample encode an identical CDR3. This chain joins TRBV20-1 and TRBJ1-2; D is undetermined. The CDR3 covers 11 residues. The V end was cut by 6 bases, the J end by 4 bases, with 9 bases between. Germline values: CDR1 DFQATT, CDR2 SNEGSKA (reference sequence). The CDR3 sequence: CSAPPGYGYTF. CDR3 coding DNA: TGCAGTGCCCCCCCCGGCTATGGCTACACCTTC.

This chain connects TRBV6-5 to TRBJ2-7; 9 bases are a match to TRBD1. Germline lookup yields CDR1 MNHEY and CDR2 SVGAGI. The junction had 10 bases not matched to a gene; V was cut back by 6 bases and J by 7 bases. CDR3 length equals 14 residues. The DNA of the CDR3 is TGTGCCAGCAGCCCCGGGACAGGGATTAGGGAGCAGTACTTC. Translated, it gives CASSPGTGIREQYF.

CDR3 loop: CASSRDIPATNEKLFF. Here the CDR3 DNA reads TGTGCCAGCAGCCGGGACATCCCTGCAACTAATGAAAAACTGTTTTTT. The chain is built from TRBV7-6 and TRBJ1-4; a weak D match, TRBD1 (6 bases). The CDR3 is 16 residues long. CDR1 is SGHVS and CDR2 is FNYEAQ in the germline V gene. Trimming took 5 bases from V and 0 from J, leaving 13 bases between them.

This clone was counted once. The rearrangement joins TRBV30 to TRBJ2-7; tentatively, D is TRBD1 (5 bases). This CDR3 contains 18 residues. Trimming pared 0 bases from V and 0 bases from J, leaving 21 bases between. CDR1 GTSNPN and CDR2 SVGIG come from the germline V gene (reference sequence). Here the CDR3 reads CAWSVRSATAIFSYEQYF. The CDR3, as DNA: TGTGCCTGGAGTGTACGTTCCGCGACAGCTATCTTCTCCTACGAGCAGTACTTC.

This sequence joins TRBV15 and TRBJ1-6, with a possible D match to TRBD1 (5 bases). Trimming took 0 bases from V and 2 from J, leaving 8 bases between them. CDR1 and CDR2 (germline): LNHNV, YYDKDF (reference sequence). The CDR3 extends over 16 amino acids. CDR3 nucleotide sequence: TGTGCCACCAGCAGAGATCAGGGTCCCTATAATTCACCCCTCCACTTT. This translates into CATSRDQGPYNSPLHF.

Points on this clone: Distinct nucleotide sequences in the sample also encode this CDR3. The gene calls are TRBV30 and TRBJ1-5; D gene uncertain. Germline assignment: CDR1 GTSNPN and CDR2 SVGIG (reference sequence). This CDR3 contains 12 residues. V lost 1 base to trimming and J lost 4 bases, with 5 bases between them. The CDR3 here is CAWSGGNQPQHF. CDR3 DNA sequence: TGTGCCTGGAGTGGAGGGAATCAGCCCCAGCATTTT.

The CDR3 is CASSSRKIYEQYF. The CDR3, as DNA: TGTGCCAGCAGTTCCAGGAAAATCTACGAGCAGTACTTC. The chain recombines TRBV27 with TRBJ2-7; D is unresolved. Germline lookup yields CDR1 MNHEY and CDR2 SMNVEV (reference sequence). The CDR3 covers 13 residues. Trimming removed 4 bases from V and 3 bases from J, with 10 bases in between.

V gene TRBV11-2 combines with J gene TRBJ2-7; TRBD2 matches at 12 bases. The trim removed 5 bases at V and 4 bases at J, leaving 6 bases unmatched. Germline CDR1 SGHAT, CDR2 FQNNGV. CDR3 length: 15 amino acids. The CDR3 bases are TGTGCCAGCAGCCCCTCTAGCGGGAGGGCATACGAGCAGTACTTC. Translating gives CASSPSSGRAYEQYF.

Written as DNA, the CDR3 is TGTGCCAGCAGCGCCGGGGGAGGTTCTAAACTCGGGCAGTACTTC. Its protein is CASSAGGGSKLGQYF. J is TRBJ2-7 and V is TRBV28; weak D call: TRBD2 (6 bases). CDR3 length: 15 amino acids. V was cut by 6 bases and J by 9 bases, with 24 bases left in between. Germline V lookup: CDR1 MDHEN, CDR2 SYDVKM.

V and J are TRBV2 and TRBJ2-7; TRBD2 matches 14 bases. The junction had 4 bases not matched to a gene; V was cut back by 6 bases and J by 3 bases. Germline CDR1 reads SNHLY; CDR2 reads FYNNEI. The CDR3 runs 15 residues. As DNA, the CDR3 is TGTGCCAGCAGCGATGGACTAGCGGGGGGCTACGAGCAGTACTTC. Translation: CASSDGLAGGYEQYF.

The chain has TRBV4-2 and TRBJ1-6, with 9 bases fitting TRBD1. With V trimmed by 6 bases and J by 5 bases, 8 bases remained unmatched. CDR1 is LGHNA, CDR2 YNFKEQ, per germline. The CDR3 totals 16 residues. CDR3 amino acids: CASRPTRTGDNSPLHF. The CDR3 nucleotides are TGTGCCAGCAGACCCACGAGGACAGGGGATAATTCACCCCTCCACTTT.